The rows below give T cell receptor beta chains drawn from one sample of a study of T cell responses to AZD1222 COVID-19 vaccine. The protocol was immunoSEQ multiplex PCR, while the TCRdb copy is restricted to in-frame clones and leaves out a portion. The sample shows 130,000 or so clones, roughly nine tenths of them seen only once. The sample in question was peripheral blood, obtained on day 0 of AZD1222 vaccination. The receptors were sampled from an adult in good health. Each CDR3 is given without its conserved first and last residue. A clone size is listed for some rows: how often the clone was seen (once, few, many), or a class if it is expanded.

v_call,j_call,clone_size,cdr3_aa
TRBV6-6,TRBJ2-2,NA,ASSRQGGQGTGELF
TRBV7-6,TRBJ1-3,once,ASSLGTGTSGNTIY
TRBV7-3,TRBJ2-7,NA,ASSESPGTGGGYEQY
TRBV13,TRBJ1-3,NA,ASSTRPEGGNTIY
TRBV7-8,TRBJ1-2,NA,ASSLDLGNGYT
TRBV19,TRBJ1-4,NA,ASSIRATNEKLF
TRBV9,TRBJ1-2,NA,ASSAQGIPYGYT
TRBV12-5,TRBJ1-2,NA,ASGLAVGGSGYT
TRBV21-1,TRBJ2-4,NA,ASSKDRAPAKNIQY
TRBV12-3/TRBV12-4,TRBJ1-2,NA,ASSSGKVGYT
TRBV5-1,TRBJ1-2,NA,ASSLDPGDYGYT
TRBV30,TRBJ2-7,NA,AWSVSGYYEQY
TRBV10-2,TRBJ1-1,NA,ASRGLGVGNTEAF
TRBV9,TRBJ2-7,NA,ASSVGTGNYEQY
TRBV9,TRBJ1-2,NA,ASSEGGSWNYGYT
TRBV14,TRBJ1-2,NA,ASSQVGSYGYT
TRBV9,TRBJ2-5,NA,ATERRRDQETQY
TRBV27,TRBJ1-1,NA,ASSLTRTGLRELRTEAF
TRBV3-1/TRBV3-2,TRBJ1-5,NA,ASSSYSNQPQH
TRBV5-1,TRBJ1-1,NA,ASSPLLGGTEAF
TRBV18,TRBJ1-1,NA,ASSPLTVGEDTEAF
TRBV30,TRBJ2-5,once,ARNGLSQETQY
TRBV28,TRBJ1-1,NA,ASSLQGRWTEAF
TRBV6-4,TRBJ1-6,NA,ASSGDGGNSPLH
TRBV5-4,TRBJ1-1,NA,ASSLVDTEAF
TRBV28,TRBJ1-2,once,ATPLRGGYGYT
TRBV15,TRBJ1-4,NA,ATSRDREGSEKLF
TRBV19,TRBJ2-2,NA,ASSWGTGELF
TRBV19,TRBJ2-7,NA,ASSIGQGGYEQY
TRBV5-1,TRBJ2-5,few,ASSLEGAGETQY
TRBV18,TRBJ1-3,NA,ASSPLGPGNTIY
TRBV27,TRBJ2-2,NA,ASSYARGTGELF
TRBV7-3,TRBJ2-7,NA,ASSYEQY
TRBV19,TRBJ2-1,NA,ASRTATSISYNEQF
TRBV6-5,TRBJ1-2,NA,ASSYRRTGDGYT
TRBV7-9,TRBJ2-7,few,ASSTPRGPPYEQY
TRBV18,TRBJ1-3,NA,ASSPLDRGLPEVCWNTIY
TRBV7-3,TRBJ1-1,NA,ASREAMNTEAF
TRBV6-1,TRBJ1-6,NA,ASSESDRRGNNSPLH
TRBV19,TRBJ1-5,NA,ASRMGRNQPQH
TRBV20-1,TRBJ2-3,NA,SAKAADTQY
TRBV9,TRBJ2-7,NA,ASSADSTTYEQY
TRBV3-1/TRBV3-2,TRBJ2-1,NA,ASSQDDLAGNEQF
TRBV14,TRBJ1-1,few,ASSLRTGLLAEAF
TRBV11-3,TRBJ2-7,NA,ASSAAGDEQY
TRBV6-5,TRBJ2-1,NA,ASRAYNEQF
TRBV9,TRBJ2-3,NA,ASSQGGLAVDTQY
TRBV10-1,TRBJ2-3,NA,ASSGTVGTDTQY
TRBV29-1,TRBJ2-1,NA,SGASGGRVEF
TRBV3-1/TRBV3-2,TRBJ1-2,NA,ASSQDYKGQYGYT
TRBV30,TRBJ2-1,NA,AWSDRNEQF
TRBV9,TRBJ1-2,NA,ASSAPPDGYT
TRBV19,TRBJ2-3,medium-sized,ASSGTSGTDTQY
TRBV23-1,TRBJ1-5,NA,ASSRYGGDKQPQH
TRBV18,TRBJ1-1,NA,ASSPPGTEAF
TRBV2,TRBJ1-4,once,ASDSLNEKLF
TRBV3-1/TRBV3-2,TRBJ1-5,NA,ASSQVWDPNQPQH